This T cell receptor beta chain comes out of a study of blood T cell repertoires in COVID-19. In the study overall: The origin of the acute and convalescent COVID-19 samples was the United States, Italy and Spain.

The authors' processing: Reference gene primers were amplified, and this amplification served to estimate nucleated cell counts. Clones were read by immunoSEQ multiplex PCR, and TCRdb kept only the in-frame ones, dropping some. V and J calls and clone size are given by that table; D and trimming were obtained from the DNA. The table shows about 200,000 clones, with 84% occurring only once. Germline loops: CDR1 LGHDT, CDR2 YNNKEL (reference sequence). The CDR3 contains 17 residues. J lost 5 bases, V lost 1 base, and 11 bases had no gene match. Sequencing input: peripheral blood. The genes are TRBV3-1 (or the pseudogene TRBV3-2) and TRBJ1-2, with TRBD1 identical over 9 bases. This TCR was sampled from a woman in her sixties or seventies with active or convalescent COVID-19. In nucleotides, the CDR3 is TGTGCCAGCAGCCAAGGAAGGACAGGGGTCCTGCGATATGGCTACACCTTC. Encoded protein: CASSQGRTGVLRYGYTF.